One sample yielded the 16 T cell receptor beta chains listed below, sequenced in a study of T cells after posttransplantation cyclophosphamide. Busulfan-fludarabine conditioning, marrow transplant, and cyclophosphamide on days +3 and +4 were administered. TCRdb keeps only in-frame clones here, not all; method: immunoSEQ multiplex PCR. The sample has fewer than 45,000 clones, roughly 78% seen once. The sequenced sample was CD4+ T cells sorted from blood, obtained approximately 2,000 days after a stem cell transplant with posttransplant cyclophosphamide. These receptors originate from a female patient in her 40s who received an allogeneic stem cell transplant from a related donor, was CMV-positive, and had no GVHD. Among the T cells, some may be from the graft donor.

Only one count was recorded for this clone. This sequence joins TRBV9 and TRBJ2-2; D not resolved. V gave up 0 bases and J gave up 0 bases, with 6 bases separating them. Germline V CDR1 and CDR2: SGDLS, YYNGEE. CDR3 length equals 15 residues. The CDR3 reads CASSVGTANTGELFF. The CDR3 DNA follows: TGTGCCAGCAGCGTAGGAACAGCGAACACCGGGGAGCTGTTTTTT.

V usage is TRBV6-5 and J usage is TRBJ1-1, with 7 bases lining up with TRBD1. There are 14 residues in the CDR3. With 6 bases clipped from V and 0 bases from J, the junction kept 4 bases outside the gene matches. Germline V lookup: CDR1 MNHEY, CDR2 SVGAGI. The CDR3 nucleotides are TGTGCCAGCAGCCGACAGGGAGTGAACACTGAAGCTTTCTTT. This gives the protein CASSRQGVNTEAFF.

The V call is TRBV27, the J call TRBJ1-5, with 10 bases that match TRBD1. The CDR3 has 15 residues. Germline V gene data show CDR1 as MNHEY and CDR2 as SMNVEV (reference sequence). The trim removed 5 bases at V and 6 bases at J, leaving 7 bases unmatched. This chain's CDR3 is CASSHGTGAGQPQHF. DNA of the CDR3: TGTGCCAGCAGTCACGGGACAGGGGCCGGTCAGCCCCAGCATTTT.

CDR3 in DNA: TGTGCCAGCAGTGAAGCGCGGCGGGGGGCCCGGGAGACCCAGTACTTC. Protein sequence: CASSEARRGARETQYF. J is TRBJ2-5 and V is TRBV6-1; 8 bases align to TRBD2. The CDR3 has 16 residues. The junction had 8 bases not matched to a gene; V was cut back by 0 bases and J by 5 bases. Germline loops: CDR1 MNHNS, CDR2 SASEGT.

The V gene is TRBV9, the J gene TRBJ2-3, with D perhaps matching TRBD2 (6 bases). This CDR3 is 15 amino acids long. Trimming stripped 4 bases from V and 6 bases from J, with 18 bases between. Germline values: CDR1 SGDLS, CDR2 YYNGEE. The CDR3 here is CASSPLSSGRDTQYF. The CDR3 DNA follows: TGTGCCAGCAGCCCCTTAAGTAGCGGTAGGGATACGCAGTATTTT.

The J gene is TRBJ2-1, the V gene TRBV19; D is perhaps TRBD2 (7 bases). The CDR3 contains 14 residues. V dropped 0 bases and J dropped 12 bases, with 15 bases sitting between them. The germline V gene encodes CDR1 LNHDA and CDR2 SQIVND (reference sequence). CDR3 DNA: TGTGCCAGTAGTATAGAGCGGGGGCCCCGGACGCAGTTCTTC. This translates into CASSIERGPRTQFF.

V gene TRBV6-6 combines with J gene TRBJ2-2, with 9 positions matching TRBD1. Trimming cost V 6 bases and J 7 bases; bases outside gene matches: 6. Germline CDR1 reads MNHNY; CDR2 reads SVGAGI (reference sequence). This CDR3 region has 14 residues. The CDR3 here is CASSSQGANGELFF. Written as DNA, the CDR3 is TGTGCCAGCAGCTCACAGGGGGCTAACGGGGAGCTGTTTTTT.

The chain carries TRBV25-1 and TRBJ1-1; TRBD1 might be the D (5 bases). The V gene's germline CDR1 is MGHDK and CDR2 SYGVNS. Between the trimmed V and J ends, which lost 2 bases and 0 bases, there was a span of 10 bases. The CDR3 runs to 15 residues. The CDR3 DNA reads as TGTGCCAGCAGTGAAAGTGGCAGGGTGAACACTGAAGCTTTCTTT. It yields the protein CASSESGRVNTEAFF.

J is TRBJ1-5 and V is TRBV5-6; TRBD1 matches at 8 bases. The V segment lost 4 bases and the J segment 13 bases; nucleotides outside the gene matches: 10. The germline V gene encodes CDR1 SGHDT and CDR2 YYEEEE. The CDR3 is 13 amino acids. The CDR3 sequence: CASSLQGASPQHF. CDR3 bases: TGTGCCAGCAGCCTCCAGGGGGCCAGCCCTCAGCATTTT.

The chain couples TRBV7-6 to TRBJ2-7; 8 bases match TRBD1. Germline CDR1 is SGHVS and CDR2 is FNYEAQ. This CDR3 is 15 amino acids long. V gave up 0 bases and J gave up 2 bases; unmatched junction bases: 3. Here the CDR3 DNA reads TGTGCCAGCAGCTTAGCTCCGGGACAGGCCTACGAGCAGTACTTC. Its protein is CASSLAPGQAYEQYF.

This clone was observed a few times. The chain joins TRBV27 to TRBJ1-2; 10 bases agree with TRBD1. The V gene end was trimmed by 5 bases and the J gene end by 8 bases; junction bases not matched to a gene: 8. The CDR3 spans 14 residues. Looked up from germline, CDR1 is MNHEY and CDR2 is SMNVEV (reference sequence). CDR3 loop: CASSGDRGRGGYTF. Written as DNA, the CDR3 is TGTGCCAGCAGTGGGGACAGGGGAAGGGGCGGCTACACCTTC.

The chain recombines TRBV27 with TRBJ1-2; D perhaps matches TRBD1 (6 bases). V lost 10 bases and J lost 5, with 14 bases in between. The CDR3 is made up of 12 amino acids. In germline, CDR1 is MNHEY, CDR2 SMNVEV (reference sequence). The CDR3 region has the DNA TGTGCCATGCAGTGGGACACTTATGGCTACACCTTC. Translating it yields CAMQWDTYGYTF.

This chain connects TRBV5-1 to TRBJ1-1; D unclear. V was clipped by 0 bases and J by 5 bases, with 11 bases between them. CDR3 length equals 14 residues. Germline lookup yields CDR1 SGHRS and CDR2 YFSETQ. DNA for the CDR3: TGCGCCAGCAGCTTGGGTAACGTGAGGACTGAAGCTTTCTTT. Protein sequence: CASSLGNVRTEAFF. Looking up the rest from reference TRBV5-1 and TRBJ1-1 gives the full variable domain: KAGVTQTPRYLIKTRGQQVTLSCSPISGHRSVSWYQQTPGQGLQFLFEYFSETQRNKGNFPGRFSGRQFSNSRSEMNVSTLELGDSALYLCASSLGNVRTEAFFGQGTRLTVV.

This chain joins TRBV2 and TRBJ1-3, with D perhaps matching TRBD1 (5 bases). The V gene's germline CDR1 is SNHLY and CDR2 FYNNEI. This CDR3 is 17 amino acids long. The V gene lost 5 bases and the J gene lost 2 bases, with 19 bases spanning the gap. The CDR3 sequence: CASSSLLPGVTGNTIYF. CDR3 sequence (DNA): TGTGCCAGCAGTTCTCTCCTGCCGGGGGTAACTGGAAACACCATATATTTT.

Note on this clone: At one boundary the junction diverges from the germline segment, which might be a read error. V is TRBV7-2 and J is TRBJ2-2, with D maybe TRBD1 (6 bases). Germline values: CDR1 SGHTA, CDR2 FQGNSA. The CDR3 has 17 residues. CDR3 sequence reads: CASSPNFGQGHTRELFF. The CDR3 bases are TGTGCCAGCAGCCCCAACTTCGGGCAGGGACACACCCGGGAGCTGTTTTTT.

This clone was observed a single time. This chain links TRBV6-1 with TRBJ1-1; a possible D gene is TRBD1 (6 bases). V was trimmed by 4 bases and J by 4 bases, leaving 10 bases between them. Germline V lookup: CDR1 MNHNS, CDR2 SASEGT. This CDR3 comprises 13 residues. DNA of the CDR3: TGTGCCAGCAGTGGACAGGCCCCCACTGAAGCTTTCTTT. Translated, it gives CASSGQAPTEAFF.